One T cell receptor beta chain is described in this entry. Its target antigen remains unknown. No base quality information exists; no much larger clone differs at one position. Measured from the cysteine to the phenylalanine, the CDR3 is 15 residues long. The read is trimmed to its CDR3 DNA, 45 bases read in frame from base 1. In the germline V gene, CDR1 corresponds to SGHRS and CDR2 to YFSETQ. Ends trimmed: V by 2 bases, J by 5 bases; bases unmatched to a gene: 5. The sample comes from a study of control samples from healthy donors and cancer patients (dated by TCRdb to 2020 to 2021). Library generation was performed with the immunoSEQ multiplex PCR assay. In TCRdb, the immuneACCESS table is reduced to in-frame sequences with V and J assigned. These tables do not hold every clone; where another copy was compared, an unresolved V gene accounts for under half, and the others remain unexplained. The sample table contains around 50,000 clones; only one count was recorded for about 95% of them. Less than 3% of the sample comes from the top ten.

Sequencing was carried out using blood. This sequence uses TRBV5-1 and TRBJ2-1, and 9 junction bases match TRBD2. The source is a man aged 25 to 45 in good health. CDR3 sequence: CASSLSGRSDNEQFF. The bases are TGCGCCAGCAGCTTAAGCGGGAGGTCTGACAATGAGCAGTTCTTC.